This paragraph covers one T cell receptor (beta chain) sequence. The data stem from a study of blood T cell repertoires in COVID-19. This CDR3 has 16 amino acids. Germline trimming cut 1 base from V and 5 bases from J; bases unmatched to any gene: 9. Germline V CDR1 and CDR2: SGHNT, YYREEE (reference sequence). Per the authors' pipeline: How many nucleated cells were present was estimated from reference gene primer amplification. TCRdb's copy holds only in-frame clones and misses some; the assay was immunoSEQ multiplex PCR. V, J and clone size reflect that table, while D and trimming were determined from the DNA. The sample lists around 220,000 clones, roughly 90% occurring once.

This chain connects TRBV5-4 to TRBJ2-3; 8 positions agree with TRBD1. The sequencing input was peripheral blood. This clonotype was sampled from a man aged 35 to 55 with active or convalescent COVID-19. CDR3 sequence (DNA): TGTGCCAGCAGCTTGAGGGGACAGGTCGTGGGAGATACGCAGTATTTT. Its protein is CASSLRGQVVGDTQYF.